Shown below are 11 T cell receptor beta chains from a single sample sequenced in a study of cytomegalovirus exposure and HLA in healthy donors. Sequencing was performed with immunoSEQ multiplex PCR; in TCRdb, only in-frame clones are kept and a portion is missing. The sample comprises fewer than 150,000 clones, roughly 88% of which are singletons, and almost 8% rests with the top ten. The sequenced material came from PBMCs. The receptors here all came from a woman aged 18-35 years in good health and CMV-seropositive.

The chain joins TRBV4-1 to TRBJ1-3; D uncertain. CDR1 and CDR2 (germline): MGHRA, YSYEKL. There are 15 residues in the CDR3. V dropped 2 bases and J dropped 0 bases, with 8 bases sitting between them. CDR3 coding DNA: TGCGCCAGCAGCCAATCTTCCTTCTCTGGAAACACCATATATTTT. Translation: CASSQSSFSGNTIYF.

The CDR3 sequence: CASSQDLGSSNQPQHF. The CDR3 bases are TGCGCCAGCAGCCAAGATCTGGGGAGTAGCAATCAGCCCCAGCATTTT. V is TRBV4-1 and J is TRBJ1-5; D ambiguous. This CDR3 has 16 residues. CDR1 and CDR2 (germline): MGHRA, YSYEKL. V was clipped by 0 bases and J by 0 bases, with 9 bases between them.

This chain connects TRBV7-9 to TRBJ1-2; a possible D gene is TRBD1 (5 bases). V dropped 4 bases and J dropped 6 bases, with 9 bases sitting between them. In germline, CDR1 is SEHNR, CDR2 FQNEAQ (reference sequence). This CDR3 region has 12 residues. The CDR3 DNA reads as TGTGCCAGCAGCTCCCAAGGGGATGGCTACACCTTC. Its protein is CASSSQGDGYTF.

The chain is built from TRBV27 and TRBJ2-5, with 11 nucleotides matching TRBD2. Germline V gene lookup returns CDR1 MNHEY and CDR2 SMNVEV (reference sequence). J lost 7 bases, V lost 5 bases, and 15 bases had no gene match. The CDR3 is made up of 17 amino acids. CDR3 sequence: CASSPTVLAGVVSTQYF. For the CDR3, the DNA is TGTGCCAGCAGTCCCACGGTACTAGCGGGAGTTGTGTCGACCCAGTACTTC.

V is TRBV10-3 and J is TRBJ2-3; 13 bases are shared with TRBD2. There are 16 residues in the CDR3. Germline loops: CDR1 ENHRY, CDR2 SYGVKD. The ends lost 10 bases at V and 0 bases at J; junction bases unmatched: 7. CDR3 sequence reads: CATTGTSGASTDTQYF. The CDR3 coding sequence is TGTGCCACCACCGGGACTAGCGGGGCGAGCACAGATACGCAGTATTTT.

The CDR3: CASRPQGAIGELFF. CDR3 DNA sequence: TGTGCCAGCAGACCACAGGGGGCCATCGGGGAGCTGTTTTTT. The chain has TRBV28 and TRBJ2-2; 9 positions agree with TRBD1. The CDR3 runs to 14 residues. Germline V lookup: CDR1 MDHEN, CDR2 SYDVKM. The trim removed 6 bases at V and 7 bases at J, leaving 6 bases unmatched.

The CDR3 DNA follows: TGCGCCAGCAGAGGACTAGCGGGAGTGGGCGAGCAGTACTTC. Translating it yields CASRGLAGVGEQYF. The V gene is TRBV5-1, the J gene TRBJ2-7; 13 bases align to TRBD2. After removal of 5 bases from V and 6 bases from J, the junction contained 5 bases not matched to a gene. CDR3 length: 14 amino acids. CDR1 SGHRS and CDR2 YFSETQ come from the germline V gene.

The genes are TRBV28 and TRBJ2-1, with D unclear. This CDR3 has 12 residues. Trimming removed 3 bases at V and 12 bases at J, with 12 bases between. Germline CDR1 reads MDHEN; CDR2 reads SYDVKM. CDR3 region: CASSFNRVGQFF. The CDR3 coding sequence is TGTGCCAGCAGTTTTAATCGGGTGGGGCAGTTCTTC.

V gene TRBV5-1 combines with J gene TRBJ2-5; D perhaps matches TRBD2 (5 bases). CDR3 length: 14 amino acids. Looked up from germline, CDR1 is SGHRS and CDR2 is YFSETQ. Trimming removed 4 bases at V and 2 bases at J, with 12 bases between. The CDR3 nucleotides are TGCGCCAGCAGCGTCCGGGATCCTCAAGAGACCCAGTACTTC. Amino acids: CASSVRDPQETQYF.

The V and J genes are TRBV27 and TRBJ1-5; D gene uncertain. Trimming stripped 8 bases from V and 8 bases from J, with 19 bases between. CDR1 and CDR2 from the germline V gene are MNHEY and SMNVEV (reference sequence). The CDR3 spans 14 residues. CDR3 nucleotides: TGTGCCAGCCACGGGTTCGGGAGTGAGAAGCCCCAGCATTTT. Protein product: CASHGFGSEKPQHF.

The chain combines TRBV27 with TRBJ2-5, with 7 nucleotides matching TRBD1. This CDR3 has 14 residues. After removal of 8 bases from V and 1 base from J, the junction contained 7 bases not matched to a gene. The germline gives CDR1 MNHEY, CDR2 SMNVEV (reference sequence). In DNA, the CDR3 is TGTGCCAGCCGAAGGCCAGGGGGCCAAGAGACCCAGTACTTC. This sequence encodes CASRRPGGQETQYF.